This entry lists 13 T cell receptor beta chains sequenced from one sample in a study of T cell repertoires in cytomegalovirus infection. In TCRdb, the reads were re-called with MiXCR into one record per CDR3 protein. The table includes fewer than 250,000 distinct CDR3 sequences, roughly an eighth detected once. The sequencing input was PBMCs. Every receptor here comes from a human donor in good health (CMV status not recorded). Some clones in this sample may be carry-over from other donors' samples.

This chain joins TRBV28 and TRBJ1-4; D gene ambiguous. The length of the CDR3 is 15 residues. CDR1 is MDHEN, CDR2 SYDVKM, per germline. V was shortened by 6 bases and J by 7 bases, with 18 bases between the two germline ends. CDR3 sequence reads: CASSTSGRDREKLFF. The CDR3 region has the DNA TGTGCCAGCAGCACCAGCGGGAGGGATCGTGAAAAACTGTTTTTT.

This clonotype was detected ten times or more. The CDR3 protein is CASRRGGGGGTYEQYF. The CDR3 DNA sequence: TGTGCCAGCAGGAGGGGGGGGGGTGGAGGAACCTACGAGCAGTACTTC. The V gene is TRBV6-1, the J gene TRBJ2-7, with D possibly being TRBD2 (7 bases). Germline CDR1 reads MNHNS; CDR2 reads SASEGT. Trimming took off 6 bases at V and 2 bases at J, with 20 bases between the two ends. The CDR3 totals 16 residues.

This clonotype was detected a few times. The chain carries TRBV5-1 and TRBJ1-6; 7 bases match TRBD1. CDR3 size: 19 residues. Germline V gene sequence: CDR1 SGHRS, CDR2 YFSETQ. V trimming: 3 bases; J trimming: 9 bases; junction bases outside the gene matches: 21. The CDR3 bases are TGCGCCAGCAGCTCGCAACTAATCAACAGGGGACCCCCCGGTTCACCCCTCCACTTT. Its protein is CASSSQLINRGPPGSPLHF.

This clonotype was seen more than once but under ten times. The rearrangement links TRBV29-1 to TRBJ2-2; 7 bases match TRBD1. CDR3 length: 14 residues. J gave up 3 bases and V 5 bases, and 6 bases lay outside the gene matches. Germline loops: CDR1 SQVTM, CDR2 ANQGSEA. This chain's CDR3 is CSVRQGRDTGELFF. The CDR3 bases are TGCAGCGTTCGACAGGGAAGAGACACCGGGGAGCTGTTTTTT.

This clonotype occurred a few times. This rearrangement joins TRBV7-9 to TRBJ1-2; D gene uncertain. Trimming left V 5 bases short and J 7 bases short, with 14 bases between. The CDR3 is 13 amino acids. Germline V CDR1 and CDR2: SEHNR, FQNEAQ (reference sequence). Written as DNA, the CDR3 is TGTGCCAGCAGCCCACGGGAGGTCGCTGGCTACACCTTC. Amino acids: CASSPREVAGYTF.

The table lists this clonotype with many counts. The chain links TRBV28 to TRBJ2-1; perhaps TRBD2 as D (7 bases). The CDR3 contains 17 residues. V was cut by 5 bases and J by 4 bases, with 21 bases left in between. Looked up from germline, CDR1 is MDHEN and CDR2 is SYDVKM. CDR3 sequence (DNA): TGTGCCAGCAGTCCCCCCCAGGGGAGGGGACCTTACAATGAGCAGTTCTTC. It translates to CASSPPQGRGPYNEQFF. The full variable domain, its missing parts supplied by reference TRBV28 and TRBJ2-1, is DVKVTQSSRYLVKRTGEKVFLECVQDMDHENMFWYRQDPGLGLRLIYFSYDVKMKEKGDIPEGYSVSREKKERFSLILESASTNQTSMYLCASSPPQGRGPYNEQFFGPGTRLTVL.

V is TRBV7-2 and J is TRBJ2-3; no reliable D call. CDR3 size: 13 residues. The germline CDR1 and CDR2 sequences are SGHTA and FQGNSA. Trimming removed 4 bases from V and 2 bases from J, with 7 bases in between. CDR3 DNA: TGTGCCAGCAGCTCTGCGAACACAGATACGCAGTATTTT. Encoded protein: CASSSANTDTQYF.

The chain is built from TRBV4-3 and TRBJ2-1; a possible D gene is TRBD2 (6 bases). V was cut by 4 bases and J by 0 bases, with 19 bases left in between. This CDR3 has 18 residues. Germline-derived CDR1 and CDR2 are LGHNA and YSLEER. DNA of the CDR3: TGCGCCAGCAGCCCCCACTCGGGAGAGTCTAGCTCCTACAATGAGCAGTTCTTC. Encoded protein: CASSPHSGESSSYNEQFF.

This clonotype was seen ten or more times. This chain joins TRBV27 and TRBJ1-6, with D perhaps matching TRBD1 (6 bases). V was cut by 3 bases and J by 7 bases, with 10 bases left in between. Germline V gene lookup returns CDR1 MNHEY and CDR2 SMNVEV (reference sequence). The CDR3 consists of 14 residues. The CDR3 is CASSFRTANSPLHF. The CDR3, as DNA: TGTGCCAGCAGTTTCCGGACAGCCAATTCACCCCTCCACTTT.

This clonotype was recorded at least ten times. DNA for the CDR3: TGTGCCAGTACTCAGGGAAACCAAGAGACCCAGTACTTC. Translating it yields CASTQGNQETQYF. The chain links TRBV19 to TRBJ2-5; weak D call: TRBD1 (5 bases). V was shortened by 7 bases and J by 0 bases, with 9 bases between the two germline ends. In germline, CDR1 is LNHDA, CDR2 SQIVND (reference sequence). The CDR3 sequence is 13 residues long.

CDR3 sequence (DNA): TGTGCCAGCAGCTTAAACCCGGACAGACAGGATGGCTACACCTTC. Its protein is CASSLNPDRQDGYTF. The genes are TRBV7-3 and TRBJ1-2; D may be TRBD1 (6 bases). Trimming took off 1 base at V and 6 bases at J, with 15 bases between the two ends. CDR1 SGHTA and CDR2 FQGTGA come from the germline V gene. This CDR3 has 15 amino acids. The full variable domain, completed using reference TRBV7-3 and TRBJ1-2, is GAGVSQTPSNKVTEKGKYVELRCDPISGHTALYWYRQSLGQGPEFLIYFQGTGAADDSGLPNDRFFAVRPEGSVSTLKIQRTERGDSAVYLCASSLNPDRQDGYTFGSGTRLTVV.

This clonotype has ten or more counts. This chain connects TRBV11-3 to TRBJ2-1; tentatively, D is TRBD2 (5 bases). There are 15 residues in the CDR3. The germline gives CDR1 SGHNT, CDR2 YENEEA. The V end lost 3 bases, the J end lost 3 bases, and 12 bases lay between the germline ends. The DNA for the CDR3 is TGTGCCAGCAGCTTGTATAGCGTTCGCTACAATGAGCAGTTCTTC. Protein product: CASSLYSVRYNEQFF.

V is TRBV30 and J is TRBJ1-2; 7 bases are shared with TRBD1. V dropped 8 bases and J dropped 8; count of bases not matched to a gene: 11. The CDR3 sequence is 12 residues long. Germline V gives CDR1 GTSNPN, CDR2 SVGIG (reference sequence). CDR3 nucleotides: TGTGCCCAATCACGGGACAGCGGCGGCTACACCTTC. Translated: CAQSRDSGGYTF. The full variable domain, completed using reference TRBV30 and TRBJ1-2, is SQTIHQWPATLVQPVGSPLSLECTVEGTSNPNLYWYRQAAGRGLQLLFYSVGIGQISSEVPQNLSASRPQDRQFILSSKKLLLSDSGFYLCAQSRDSGGYTFGSGTRLTVV.